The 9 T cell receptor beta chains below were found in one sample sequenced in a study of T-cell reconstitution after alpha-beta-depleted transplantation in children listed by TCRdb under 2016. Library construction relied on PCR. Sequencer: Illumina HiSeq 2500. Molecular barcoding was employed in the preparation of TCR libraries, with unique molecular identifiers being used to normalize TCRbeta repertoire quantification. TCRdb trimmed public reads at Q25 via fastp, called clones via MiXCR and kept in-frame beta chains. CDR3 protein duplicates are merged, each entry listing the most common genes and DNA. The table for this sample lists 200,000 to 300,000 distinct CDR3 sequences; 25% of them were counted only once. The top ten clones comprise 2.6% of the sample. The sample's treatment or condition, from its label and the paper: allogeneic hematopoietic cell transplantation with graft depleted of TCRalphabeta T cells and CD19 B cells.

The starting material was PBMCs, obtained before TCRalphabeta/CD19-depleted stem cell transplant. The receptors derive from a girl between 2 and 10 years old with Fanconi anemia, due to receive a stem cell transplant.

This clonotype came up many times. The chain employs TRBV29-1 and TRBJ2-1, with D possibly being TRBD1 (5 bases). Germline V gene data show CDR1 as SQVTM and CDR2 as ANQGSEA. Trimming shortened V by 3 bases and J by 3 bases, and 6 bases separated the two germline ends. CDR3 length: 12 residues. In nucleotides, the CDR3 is TGCAGCGTTGACAGGGACTACAATGAGCAGTTCTTC. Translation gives CSVDRDYNEQFF.

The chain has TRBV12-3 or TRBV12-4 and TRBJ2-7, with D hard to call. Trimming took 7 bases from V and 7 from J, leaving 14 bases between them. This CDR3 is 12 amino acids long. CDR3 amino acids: CASTYLPGEQYF. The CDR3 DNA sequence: TGTGCCAGCACCTATCTCCCGGGTGAGCAGTACTTC.

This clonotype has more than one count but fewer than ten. CDR3 loop: CSVLQREGLSEQYF. The CDR3 region has the DNA TGCAGCGTTCTTCAGCGGGAGGGCCTTAGTGAGCAGTACTTC. The V call is TRBV29-1, the J call TRBJ2-7; 10 bases are a match to TRBD2. The ends lost 5 bases at V and 7 bases at J; junction bases unmatched: 11. In germline, CDR1 is SQVTM, CDR2 ANQGSEA. The CDR3 loop spans 14 amino acids.

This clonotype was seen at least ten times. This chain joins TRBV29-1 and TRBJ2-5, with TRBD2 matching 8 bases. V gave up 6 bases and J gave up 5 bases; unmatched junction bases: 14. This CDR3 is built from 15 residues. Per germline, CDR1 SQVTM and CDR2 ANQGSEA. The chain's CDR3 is CSVALSAGGLETQYF. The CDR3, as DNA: TGCAGCGTGGCTCTCTCGGCGGGGGGTCTGGAGACCCAGTACTTC.

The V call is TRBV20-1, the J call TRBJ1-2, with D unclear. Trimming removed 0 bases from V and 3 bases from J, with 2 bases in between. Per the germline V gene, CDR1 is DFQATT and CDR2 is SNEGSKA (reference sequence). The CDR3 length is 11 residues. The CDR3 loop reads CSAREHYGYTF. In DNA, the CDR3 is TGCAGTGCTAGAGAACACTATGGCTACACCTTC.

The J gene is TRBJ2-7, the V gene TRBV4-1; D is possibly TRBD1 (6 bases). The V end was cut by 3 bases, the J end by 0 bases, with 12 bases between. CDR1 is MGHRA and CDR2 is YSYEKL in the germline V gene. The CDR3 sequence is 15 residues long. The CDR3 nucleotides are TGCGCCAGCAGCCAGTGGGGACAAAGCTCCTACGAGCAGTACTTC. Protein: CASSQWGQSSYEQYF.

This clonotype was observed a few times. As DNA, the CDR3 is TGTGCCAGCAGCTTGATAAATAAGGACACCGGGGAGCTGTTTTTT. Its protein product is CASSLINKDTGELFF. This chain uses TRBV7-6 with TRBJ2-2, with no clear D. Germline loops: CDR1 SGHVS, CDR2 FNYEAQ. This CDR3 spans 15 amino acids. Trimming stripped 3 bases from V and 3 bases from J, with 11 bases between.

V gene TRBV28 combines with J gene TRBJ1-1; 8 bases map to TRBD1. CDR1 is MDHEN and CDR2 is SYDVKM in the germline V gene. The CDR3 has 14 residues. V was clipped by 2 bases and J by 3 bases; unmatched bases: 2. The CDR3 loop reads CASSLQGADTEAFF. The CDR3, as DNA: TGTGCCAGCAGTTTACAGGGGGCGGACACTGAAGCTTTCTTT.

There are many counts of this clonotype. CDR3 DNA sequence: TGTGCCACCAGCAGAGGAGGGCATGAGCAGTTCTTC. Amino acid sequence: CATSRGGHEQFF. The genes are TRBV15 and TRBJ2-1; a possible D gene is TRBD2 (5 bases). From germline, CDR1 is LNHNV and CDR2 YYDKDF (reference sequence). The CDR3 is made up of 12 amino acids. V lost 1 base to trimming and J lost 8 bases, with 6 bases between them.